What follows are 2 T cell receptor beta chains derived from one specimen sequenced in a study of CD8 T cells in Susac syndrome. An amount of RNA that ranged from roughly 0.5 to 1 ug was reverse transcribed with random hexamers. TCRdb ran MiXCR on the immunoSEQ multiplex PCR reads and lists one entry per CDR3 protein. This sample has about 300,000 distinct CDR3 sequences; roughly 85% occur once, and the top ten carry around 0.2%. Material: CD8+ T cells from PBMCs. Receptors were obtained from a human donor with multiple sclerosis.

The genes are TRBV20-1 and TRBJ2-7; weak D call: TRBD2 (7 bases). The V gene lost 2 bases and the J gene lost 4 bases, with 24 bases spanning the gap. Germline CDR1 is DFQATT and CDR2 is SNEGSKA (reference sequence). The CDR3 spans 17 residues. For the CDR3, the DNA is TGCAGTGCTAGACAAACCAGGGGACTGGGCGGGGGATACGAGCAGTACTTC. It is translated as CSARQTRGLGGGYEQYF.

The chain combines TRBV3-1 with TRBJ2-7; 10 bases fit TRBD2. Germline V gene lookup returns CDR1 LGHDT and CDR2 YNNKEL (reference sequence). The V and J ends lost 2 bases and 2 bases, in that order; junction bases with no gene match: 6. This CDR3 spans 16 amino acids. The CDR3 DNA reads TGTGCCAGCAGCCAAACTATGGGGACTAGCGCCTACGAGCAGTACTTC. This sequence encodes CASSQTMGTSAYEQYF.